What follows are 8 T cell receptor beta chains derived from one specimen sequenced in a study of blood T cells in healthy people across ages. Primers used in a second PCR of roughly 7 to 11 cycles were a sample-barcoded 5' primer and a J-beta primer mix. From the 5' RACE reads, TCRdb called clonotypes with MiXCR, one entry per CDR3 protein. The sample yields 800,000 to 950,000 distinct CDR3 sequences, roughly 52% seen once. The sequenced sample was blood. These receptor sequences come from a man aged 25 to 40 in good health.

This chain connects TRBV6-5 to TRBJ2-1; 7 bases align to TRBD2. The CDR3 sequence is 17 residues long. From germline, CDR1 is MNHEY and CDR2 SVGAGI. J was trimmed by 2 bases and V by 4 bases; bases with no gene match: 11. CDR3 protein: CASSFSQRGGTYNEQFF. The CDR3 DNA is TGTGCCAGCAGTTTCTCCCAGCGGGGAGGTACCTACAATGAGCAGTTCTTC.

The rearrangement links TRBV4-3 to TRBJ2-1, with D possibly TRBD1 on 6 matching bases. The germline gives CDR1 LGHNA, CDR2 YSLEER. With 4 bases removed from V and 8 bases from J, the gap between germline ends came to 18 bases. The CDR3 totals 15 residues. The CDR3 coding sequence is TGCGCCAGCAGCCGACTTTGGGGGCCACAAGATGAGCAGTTCTTC. Protein product: CASSRLWGPQDEQFF.

This clonotype showed up many times. This chain connects TRBV5-1 to TRBJ2-4, with D unresolved. The germline V gene encodes CDR1 SGHRS and CDR2 YFSETQ. The CDR3 consists of 15 residues. V was clipped by 4 bases and J by 6 bases, with 17 bases between them. CDR3 nucleotide sequence: TGCGCCAGCAGCGACCCCGCCCGGAGCTCAAACATTCAGTACTTC. It specifies CASSDPARSSNIQYF. The whole variable domain, filled in from reference TRBV5-1 and TRBJ2-4, reads KAGVTQTPRYLIKTRGQQVTLSCSPISGHRSVSWYQQTPGQGLQFLFEYFSETQRNKGNFPGRFSGRQFSNSRSEMNVSTLELGDSALYLCASSDPARSSNIQYFGAGTRLSVL.

This clonotype was counted once. This chain links TRBV29-1 with TRBJ2-7, with 8 nucleotides matching TRBD2. Per germline, CDR1 SQVTM and CDR2 ANQGSEA. With V trimmed by 4 bases and J by 3 bases, 5 bases remained unmatched. The CDR3 has 13 residues. The CDR3 region is CSVVPAGVYEQYF. The CDR3 coding sequence is TGCAGCGTTGTCCCAGCGGGGGTCTACGAGCAGTACTTC.

The rearrangement links TRBV29-1 to TRBJ1-2; 9 bases line up with TRBD1. This CDR3 contains 13 residues. V gave up 5 bases and J gave up 2 bases; unmatched junction bases: 3. Germline CDR1 SQVTM, CDR2 ANQGSEA. In DNA form, the CDR3 reads TGCAGCGTTCCCGGGACAGGGAACTATGGCTACACCTTC. Translation: CSVPGTGNYGYTF.

This sequence joins TRBV10-3 and TRBJ2-1; the match to TRBD1 covers 7 bases. CDR1 ENHRY and CDR2 SYGVKD come from the germline V gene. V trimming: 7 bases; J trimming: 2 bases; junction bases outside the gene matches: 2. The CDR3 is 13 residues long. CDR3 sequence (DNA): TGTGCCATCAAGGGGACAGCCTACAATGAGCAGTTCTTC. Protein: CAIKGTAYNEQFF.

The chain combines TRBV7-8 with TRBJ2-2, with 11 positions matching TRBD1. This CDR3 spans 15 amino acids. Germline CDR1 and CDR2: SGHVS and FQNEAQ. Trimming removed 1 base from V and 6 bases from J; junction bases left unmatched: 1. In DNA form, the CDR3 reads TGTGCCAGCAGCTTAGGGACAGGGGGCCCCGGGGAGCTGTTTTTT. It encodes CASSLGTGGPGELFF.

This rearrangement joins TRBV3-1 to TRBJ2-5; the match to TRBD1 covers 8 bases. The DNA matches TRBJ2-7 better at its end, which makes the J call doubtful. This CDR3 spans 14 amino acids. Germline-derived CDR1 and CDR2 are LGHDT and YNNKEL (reference sequence). CDR3 sequence reads: CASSPLTGAGEQYF. For the CDR3, the DNA is TGTGCCAGCAGCCCCCTGACAGGGGCGGGCGAGCAGTACTTC.